This T cell receptor beta chain is from a study of cytomegalovirus exposure and HLA in healthy donors. Primers included in the PCR were 60 Vbeta and 13 Jbeta primers. Sequencing used immunoSEQ multiplex PCR; TCRdb keeps in-frame clones, though not all of them. This sample's table reports about 200,000 clones. The CDR3 spans 16 residues. CDR1 and CDR2 (germline): SGHRS, YFSETQ. The junction had 17 bases not matched to a gene; V was cut back by 4 bases and J by 9 bases. Sample: PBMCs. This receptor was taken from a girl aged 2 to 10 in good health and CMV-seropositive. The chain employs TRBV5-1 and TRBJ2-5, with 8 nucleotides matching TRBD1. CDR3 loop: CASSPGQVGHVEAQYF. The DNA for the CDR3 is TGCGCCAGCAGCCCGGGACAGGTCGGTCATGTCGAGGCCCAGTACTTC. Complete variable domain (other parts from reference TRBV5-1 and TRBJ2-5): KAGVTQTPRYLIKTRGQQVTLSCSPISGHRSVSWYQQTPGQGLQFLFEYFSETQRNKGNFPGRFSGRQFSNSRSEMNVSTLELGDSALYLCASSPGQVGHVEAQYFGPGTRLLVL.